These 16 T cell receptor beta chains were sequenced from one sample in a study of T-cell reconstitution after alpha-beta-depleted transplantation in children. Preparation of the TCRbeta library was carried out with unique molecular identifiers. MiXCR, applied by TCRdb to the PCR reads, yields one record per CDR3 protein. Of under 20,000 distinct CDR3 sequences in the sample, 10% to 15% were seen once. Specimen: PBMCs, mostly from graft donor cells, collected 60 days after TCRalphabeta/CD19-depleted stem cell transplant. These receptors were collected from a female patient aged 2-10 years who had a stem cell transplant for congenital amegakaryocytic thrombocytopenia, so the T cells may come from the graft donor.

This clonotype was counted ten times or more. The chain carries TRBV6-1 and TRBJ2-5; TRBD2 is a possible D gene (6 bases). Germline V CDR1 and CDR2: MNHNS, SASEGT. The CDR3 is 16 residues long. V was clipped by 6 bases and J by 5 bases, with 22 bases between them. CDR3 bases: TGTGCCAGCAGCTCCTGGTCTAGGAGTGCGGGGGAGACCCAGTACTTC. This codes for CASSSWSRSAGETQYF.

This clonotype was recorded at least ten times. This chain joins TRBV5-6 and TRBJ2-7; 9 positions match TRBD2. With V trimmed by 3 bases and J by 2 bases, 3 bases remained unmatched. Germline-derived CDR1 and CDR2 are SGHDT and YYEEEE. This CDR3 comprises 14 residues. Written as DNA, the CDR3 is TGTGCCAGCAGCTGGGGACTAGCTACCTACGAGCAGTACTTC. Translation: CASSWGLATYEQYF.

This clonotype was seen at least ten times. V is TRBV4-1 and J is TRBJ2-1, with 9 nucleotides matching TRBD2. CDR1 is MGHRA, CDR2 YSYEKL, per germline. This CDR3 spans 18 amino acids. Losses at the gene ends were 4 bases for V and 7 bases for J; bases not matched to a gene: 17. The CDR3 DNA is TGCGCCAGCAGCCCGAGTTATAGTCGCGGGAGGGCCAGAAATGAGCAGTTCTTC. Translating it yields CASSPSYSRGRARNEQFF.

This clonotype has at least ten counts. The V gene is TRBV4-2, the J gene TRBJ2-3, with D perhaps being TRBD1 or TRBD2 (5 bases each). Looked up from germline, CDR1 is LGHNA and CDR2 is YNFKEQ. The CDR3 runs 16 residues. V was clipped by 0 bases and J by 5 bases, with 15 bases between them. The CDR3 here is CASSQERASGGDTQYF. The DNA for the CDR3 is TGTGCCAGCAGCCAAGAAAGGGCTAGTGGGGGAGATACGCAGTATTTT.

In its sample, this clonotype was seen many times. The DNA for the CDR3 is TGTGCCAGCAGTTTAATTTTAGGGCAAGGGGCCAACGTCCTGACTTTC. Translating it yields CASSLILGQGANVLTF. This chain connects TRBV12-3 or TRBV12-4 to TRBJ2-6, with unresolved D. The V end was cut by 2 bases, the J end by 4 bases, with 12 bases between. This CDR3 is built from 16 residues.

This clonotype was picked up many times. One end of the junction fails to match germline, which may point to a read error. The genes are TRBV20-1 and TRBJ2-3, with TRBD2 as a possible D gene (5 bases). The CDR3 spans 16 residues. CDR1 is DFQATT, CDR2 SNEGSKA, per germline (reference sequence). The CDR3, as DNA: TGCAGTGCGGCCGGTCTACTAGGGAGCCCCACAAATACGCAGTATTTT. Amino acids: CSAAGLLGSPTNTQYF.

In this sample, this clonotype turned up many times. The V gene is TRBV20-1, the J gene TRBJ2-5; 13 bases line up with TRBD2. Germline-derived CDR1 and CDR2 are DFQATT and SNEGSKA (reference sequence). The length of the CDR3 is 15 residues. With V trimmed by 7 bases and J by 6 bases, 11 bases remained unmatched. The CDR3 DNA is TGCAGTGGTGGTTTAGGGACTAGCGGGATACAGACCCAGTACTTC. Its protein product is CSGGLGTSGIQTQYF.

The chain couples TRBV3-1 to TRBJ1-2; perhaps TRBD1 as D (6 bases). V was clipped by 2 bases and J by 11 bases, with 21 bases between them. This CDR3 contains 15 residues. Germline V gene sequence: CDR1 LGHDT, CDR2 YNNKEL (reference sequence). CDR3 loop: CASSQQLGTNGWYTF. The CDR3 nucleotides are TGTGCCAGCAGCCAACAGTTGGGGACAAACGGGTGGTACACCTTC.

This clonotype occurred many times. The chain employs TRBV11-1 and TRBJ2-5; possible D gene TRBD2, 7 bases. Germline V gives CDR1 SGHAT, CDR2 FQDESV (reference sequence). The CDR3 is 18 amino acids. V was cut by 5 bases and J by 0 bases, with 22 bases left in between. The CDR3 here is CASSPRGGRPVYQETQYF. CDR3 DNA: TGTGCCAGCAGCCCGAGGGGGGGGCGCCCCGTTTACCAAGAGACCCAGTACTTC.

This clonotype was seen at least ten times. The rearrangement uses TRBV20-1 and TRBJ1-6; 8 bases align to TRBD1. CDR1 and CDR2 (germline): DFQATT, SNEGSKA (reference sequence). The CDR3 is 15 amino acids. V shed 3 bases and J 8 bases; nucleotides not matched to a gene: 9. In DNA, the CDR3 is TGCAGTGCTAGCGCGCCAGGGGGCGAGGATTCACCCCTCCACTTT. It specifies CSASAPGGEDSPLHF.

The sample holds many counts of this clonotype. CDR3 protein: CASSSSQGTDTQYF. As DNA, the CDR3 is TGCGCCAGCAGCAGTTCACAGGGCACAGATACGCAGTATTTT. V gene TRBV5-1 combines with J gene TRBJ2-3; D might be TRBD1 (5 bases). Trimming removed 4 bases at V and 1 base at J, with 10 bases between. The CDR3 has 14 amino acids. Germline V gene sequence: CDR1 SGHRS, CDR2 YFSETQ.

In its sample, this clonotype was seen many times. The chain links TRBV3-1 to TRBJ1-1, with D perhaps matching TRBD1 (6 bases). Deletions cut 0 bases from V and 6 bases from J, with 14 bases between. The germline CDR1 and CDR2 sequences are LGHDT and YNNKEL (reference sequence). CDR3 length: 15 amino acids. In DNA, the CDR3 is TGTGCCAGCAGCCAAGAGCTCAGGGGAGGCGCTGAAGCTTTCTTT. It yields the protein CASSQELRGGAEAFF.

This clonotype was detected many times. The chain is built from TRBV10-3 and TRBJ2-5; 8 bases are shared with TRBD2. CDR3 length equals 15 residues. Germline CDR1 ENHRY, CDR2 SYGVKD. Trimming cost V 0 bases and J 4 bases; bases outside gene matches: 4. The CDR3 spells CAISESRAGGETQYF. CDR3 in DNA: TGTGCCATCAGTGAGTCGAGGGCGGGAGGAGAGACCCAGTACTTC.

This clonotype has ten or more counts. CDR3 DNA: TGTGCCAGCAGCTTAGTCGGCGGCCAGAGCTCCTACGAGCAGTACTTC. Translating it yields CASSLVGGQSSYEQYF. The genes are TRBV7-2 and TRBJ2-7, with D uncertain. The germline V gene has CDR1 SGHTA and CDR2 FQGNSA. Trimming stripped 1 base from V and 0 bases from J, with 13 bases between. The CDR3 runs to 16 residues.

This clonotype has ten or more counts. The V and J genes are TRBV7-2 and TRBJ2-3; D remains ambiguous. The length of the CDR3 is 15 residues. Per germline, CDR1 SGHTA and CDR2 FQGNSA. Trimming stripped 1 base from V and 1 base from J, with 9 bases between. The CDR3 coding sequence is TGTGCCAGCAGCTTAGAGCTTCCCCGCACAGATACGCAGTATTTT. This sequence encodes CASSLELPRTDTQYF.

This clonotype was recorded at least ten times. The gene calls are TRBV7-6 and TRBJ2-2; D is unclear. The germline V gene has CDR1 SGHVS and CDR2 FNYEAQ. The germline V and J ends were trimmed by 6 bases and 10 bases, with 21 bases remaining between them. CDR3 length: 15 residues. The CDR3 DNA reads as TGTGCCAGCAGAGAACCGGACCCGAAGGAGTCGGAGCTGTTTTTT. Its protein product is CASREPDPKESELFF. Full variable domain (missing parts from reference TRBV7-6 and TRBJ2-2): GAGVSQSPRYKVTKRGQDVALRCDPISGHVSLYWYRQALGQGPEFLTYFNYEAQQDKSGLPNDRFSAERPEGSISTLTIQRTEQRDSAMYRCASREPDPKESELFFGEGSRLTVL.